The 23 T cell receptor beta chains in this list originate from one sample, sequenced in a study of cytomegalovirus exposure and HLA in healthy donors. PCR amplification relied on 60 Vbeta primers (plus 13 Jbeta primers). Assay used: immunoSEQ multiplex PCR; TCRdb lists only in-frame clones, some missing. The data show around 130,000 clones, roughly 84% seen once. Sequencing was performed on PBMCs. All receptors derive from a boy aged 5-17 years in good health and CMV-seronegative.

The chain employs TRBV6-1 and TRBJ1-4; D gene ambiguous. CDR1 and CDR2 from the germline V gene are MNHNS and SASEGT. The CDR3 extends over 13 amino acids. V was shortened by 5 bases and J by 4 bases, with 8 bases between the two germline ends. The CDR3 here is CASSPPGNEKLFF. The CDR3 nucleotides read TGTGCCAGCAGTCCCCCGGGTAATGAAAAACTGTTTTTT.

This chain joins TRBV19 and TRBJ2-5; D gene unclear. The CDR3 sequence is 13 residues long. The V gene's germline CDR1 is LNHDA and CDR2 SQIVND (reference sequence). V was clipped by 3 bases and J by 7 bases, with 12 bases between them. CDR3 in amino acids: CASSIGLLATQYF. Written as DNA, the CDR3 is TGTGCCAGTAGTATTGGGCTTTTGGCGACCCAGTACTTC.

The rearrangement links TRBV4-1 to TRBJ1-2, with TRBD1 identical over 7 bases. Germline V CDR1 and CDR2: MGHRA, YSYEKL. This CDR3 has 15 residues. V dropped 1 base and J dropped 8; count of bases not matched to a gene: 10. CDR3 sequence (DNA): TGCGCCAGCAGCCAAGTTGGGACAGACAGACGGGGCTACACCTTC. It codes for CASSQVGTDRRGYTF.

The J gene is TRBJ2-1, the V gene TRBV6-5, with 10 bases lining up with TRBD2. CDR3 length equals 14 residues. Trimming cost V 6 bases and J 4 bases; bases outside gene matches: 3. Germline V gene sequence: CDR1 MNHEY, CDR2 SVGAGI. DNA of the CDR3: TGTGCCAGCAGCAGGACTAGCGGATACAATGAGCAGTTCTTC. Translating it yields CASSRTSGYNEQFF.

The rearrangement joins TRBV7-9 to TRBJ2-7, with TRBD1 identical over 7 bases. The CDR3 length is 16 residues. V trimming: 1 base; J trimming: 2 bases; junction bases outside the gene matches: 8. The germline V gene encodes CDR1 SEHNR and CDR2 FQNEAQ (reference sequence). The CDR3 coding sequence is TGTGCCAGCAGCTTAGGGAGGACAGGACCAACCTACGAGCAGTACTTC. This encodes CASSLGRTGPTYEQYF.

In this sample, this clone turned up once. The chain employs TRBV4-3 and TRBJ2-6, with D hard to call. The V gene lost 2 bases and the J gene lost 0 bases, with 11 bases spanning the gap. Per the germline V gene, CDR1 is LGHNA and CDR2 is YSLEER. CDR3 size: 17 residues. The CDR3 coding sequence is TGCGCCAGCAGCCAAAAAAATCCAGGCTCTGGGGCCAACGTCCTGACTTTC. It encodes CASSQKNPGSGANVLTF.

The genes are TRBV13 and TRBJ1-4, with D uncertain. CDR1 and CDR2 from the germline V gene are PRHDT and FYEKMQ (reference sequence). V was trimmed by 3 bases and J by 3 bases, leaving 8 bases between them. The CDR3 contains 14 residues. As DNA, the CDR3 is TGTGCCAGCAGCTTTAGGAGTCCTAATGAAAAACTGTTTTTT. It encodes CASSFRSPNEKLFF.

The genes are TRBV5-6 and TRBJ1-2; TRBD1 matches 7 bases. Germline assignment: CDR1 SGHDT and CDR2 YYEEEE. This CDR3 is 13 amino acids long. Trimming at V came to 0 bases and at J to 4 bases, leaving 0 bases not matched to a gene. For the CDR3, the DNA is TGTGCCAGCAGCTTGGACAGGGGCTATGGCTACACCTTC. It specifies CASSLDRGYGYTF.

V usage is TRBV7-3 and J usage is TRBJ2-5; a weak D match, TRBD2 (5 bases). Germline lookup yields CDR1 SGHTA and CDR2 FQGTGA. Trimming stripped 5 bases from V and 1 base from J, with 14 bases between. This CDR3 has 15 amino acids. In nucleotides, the CDR3 is TGTGCCAGCAGCAAATCTCCTAGCAGCCAAGAGACCCAGTACTTC. Translating gives CASSKSPSSQETQYF.

This clone was seen just once. The chain has TRBV11-3 and TRBJ2-7; TRBD1 agrees at 9 bases. Germline assignment: CDR1 SGHNT and CDR2 YENEEA. The CDR3 runs 15 residues. After removal of 8 bases from V and 7 bases from J, the junction contained 15 bases not matched to a gene. The CDR3 DNA reads TGTGCCAGCGCCACCGGGACAGGGCAAACAGGGGAGCAGTACTTC. It translates to CASATGTGQTGEQYF.

V and J are TRBV4-3 and TRBJ2-1; D perhaps matches TRBD1 (5 bases). Trimming took off 0 bases at V and 6 bases at J, with 15 bases between the two ends. The CDR3 length is 16 residues. Germline V gene sequence: CDR1 LGHNA, CDR2 YSLEER. This chain's CDR3 is CASSQDRQSMSNEQFF. CDR3 DNA sequence: TGCGCCAGCAGCCAAGATCGACAGTCGATGAGCAATGAGCAGTTCTTC.

The chain is built from TRBV2 and TRBJ1-2; D is possibly TRBD1 (6 bases). The CDR3 extends over 13 amino acids. Germline V lookup: CDR1 SNHLY, CDR2 FYNNEI. The germline V and J ends were trimmed by 6 bases and 6 bases, with 14 bases remaining between them. The CDR3 spells CASRTGENDGYTF. As DNA, the CDR3 is TGTGCCAGCAGGACAGGAGAGAACGATGGCTACACCTTC. Looking up the rest from reference TRBV2 and TRBJ1-2 gives the full variable domain: EPEVTQTPSHQVTQMGQEVILRCVPISNHLYFYWYRQILGQKVEFLVSFYNNEISEKSEIFDDQFSVERPDGSNFTLKIRSTKLEDSAMYFCASRTGENDGYTFGSGTRLTVV.

The V call is TRBV11-2, the J call TRBJ1-1; D may be TRBD1 (6 bases). Trimming pared 5 bases from V and 2 bases from J, leaving 12 bases between. This CDR3 comprises 14 residues. Germline CDR1 and CDR2: SGHAT and FQNNGV. The CDR3 loop reads CASSLHRENTEAFF. CDR3 bases: TGTGCCAGCAGCCTACACAGGGAAAACACTGAAGCTTTCTTT.

The rearrangement joins TRBV10-3 to TRBJ2-6; a weak D match, TRBD2 (6 bases). Germline V lookup: CDR1 ENHRY, CDR2 SYGVKD. The V end was cut by 6 bases, the J end by 0 bases, with 12 bases between. The CDR3 is made up of 16 amino acids. The CDR3 DNA is TGTGCCATCAGCCGGGACTCGGGCTCTGGGGCCAACGTCCTGACTTTC. Its protein product is CAISRDSGSGANVLTF.

The rearrangement joins TRBV10-3 to TRBJ2-7; 10 bases agree with TRBD1. There are 15 residues in the CDR3. V shed 0 bases and J 2 bases; nucleotides not matched to a gene: 1. Per germline, CDR1 ENHRY and CDR2 SYGVKD. CDR3 in amino acids: CAISESGQGTYEQYF. CDR3 nucleotide sequence: TGTGCCATCAGTGAGTCGGGACAGGGGACCTACGAGCAGTACTTC.

The J gene is TRBJ2-3, the V gene TRBV2; 12 nucleotides line up with TRBD2. The CDR3 totals 14 residues. J gave up 2 bases and V 7 bases, and 1 base lay outside the gene matches. CDR1 SNHLY and CDR2 FYNNEI come from the germline V gene. CDR3 coding DNA: TGTGCCAGCACTAGCGGGGGGGCCACAGATACGCAGTATTTT. This codes for CASTSGGATDTQYF. The full variable domain, with the rest looked up from reference TRBV2 and TRBJ2-3, is EPEVTQTPSHQVTQMGQEVILRCVPISNHLYFYWYRQILGQKVEFLVSFYNNEISEKSEIFDDQFSVERPDGSNFTLKIRSTKLEDSAMYFCASTSGGATDTQYFGPGTRLTVL.

This clone has just one count. This rearrangement joins TRBV7-2 to TRBJ2-7, with TRBD2 identical over 7 bases. The CDR3 is 15 amino acids. The junction had 5 bases not matched to a gene; V was cut back by 3 bases and J by 0 bases. Germline assignment: CDR1 SGHTA and CDR2 FQGNSA. For the CDR3, the DNA is TGTGCCAGCAGCTTTACTAGCGCCAGCTCCTACGAGCAGTACTTC. Encoded protein: CASSFTSASSYEQYF.

DNA for the CDR3: TGTGCCAGCAGCCTTGCCGGACTAGCGGGAAAGACAGATACGCAGTATTTT. This codes for CASSLAGLAGKTDTQYF. The V call is TRBV7-3, the J call TRBJ2-3; 12 bases line up with TRBD2. The junction had 9 bases not matched to a gene; V was cut back by 5 bases and J by 3 bases. Germline assignment: CDR1 SGHTA and CDR2 FQGTGA. CDR3 length: 17 amino acids.

The V call is TRBV9, the J call TRBJ1-2; maybe TRBD1 (6 bases). This CDR3 is built from 19 residues. CDR1 is SGDLS, CDR2 YYNGEE, per germline. The ends were cut back, 4 bases at V and 3 bases at J, with 28 bases in the middle. CDR3 loop: CASSPKRNQQGPLYYGYTF. The DNA of the CDR3 is TGTGCCAGCAGCCCTAAAAGGAACCAACAGGGCCCTCTGTACTATGGCTACACCTTC.

This chain joins TRBV5-1 and TRBJ2-1; 10 bases fit TRBD2. This CDR3 has 16 residues. J lost 2 bases, V lost 0 bases, and 2 bases had no gene match. CDR1 is SGHRS, CDR2 YFSETQ, per germline. CDR3 region: CASSLERGGPYNEQFF. The CDR3 nucleotides read TGCGCCAGCAGCTTGGAGCGGGGGGGCCCCTACAATGAGCAGTTCTTC.

The chain recombines TRBV21-1 with TRBJ1-4; no DNA check was done on the table's D call, TRBD1. TRBV21-1 is a documented pseudogene. The CDR3 consists of 17 residues. The CDR3 bases are TGTGCCAGCAGCAAAGCGCTAGAGGCAGAAAAGGGGGAAAAACTGTTTTTT. Residues: CASSKALEAEKGEKLFF.

This clone has a single count. J is TRBJ1-5 and V is TRBV6-5; perhaps TRBD1 as D (6 bases). Trimming removed 5 bases from V and 3 bases from J, with 11 bases in between. The CDR3 runs 14 residues. Germline-derived CDR1 and CDR2 are MNHEY and SVGAGI. CDR3 in DNA: TGTGCCAGCAGTCTTGGACAGCCCAATCAGCCCCAGCATTTT. It encodes CASSLGQPNQPQHF.

The chain has TRBV7-8 and TRBJ1-1; 9 bases align to TRBD1. The V and J ends lost 1 base and 8 bases, in that order; junction bases with no gene match: 8. Germline-derived CDR1 and CDR2 are SGHVS and FQNEAQ. The CDR3 covers 15 residues. For the CDR3, the DNA is TGTGCCAGCAGCTTAGGGACAGGGGTCTTTGTAGAAGCTTTCTTT. Encoded protein: CASSLGTGVFVEAFF.